Following are 16 T cell receptor beta chains from one sample sequenced in a study of HIV-infected patients and healthy controls. Alpha and beta constant-region primers primed reverse transcription of approximately 500 ng RNA. Each of the alpha and beta chains got its own library through chain-specific third strand synthesis with indices. MiXCR was run by TCRdb on the 5' RACE reads, yielding one entry per CDR3 protein. The table includes around 7,400 distinct CDR3 sequences, about a tenth detected once. The repertoire came from unfractionated whole blood and reflected all unsorted peripheral T cells. Specimen: blood, collected before antiretroviral therapy. Every receptor here comes from an adult with HIV infection.

This clonotype was detected a few times. V is TRBV6-1 and J is TRBJ2-2, with 8 nucleotides matching TRBD1. V lost 4 bases to trimming and J lost 5 bases; unmatched junction nucleotides: 6. The CDR3 is 15 residues long. The V gene's germline CDR1 is MNHNS and CDR2 SASEGT. CDR3 bases: TGTGCCAGCAGTGGGGGACAGGACCTTACCGGGGAGCTGTTTTTT. It encodes CASSGGQDLTGELFF.

This clonotype is medium-sized (0.01 to 0.1%) in the sample. The rearrangement joins TRBV29-1 to TRBJ1-3, with a possible D match to TRBD1 (5 bases). CDR3 size: 13 residues. V lost 4 bases and J 9 bases, leaving 16 bases between the germline ends. Germline CDR1 and CDR2: SQVTM and ANQGSEA. In DNA form, the CDR3 reads TGCAGCGTTGTGGAGAGGCGGGACGGCACCATATATTTT. Translating it yields CSVVERRDGTIYF. The full variable domain, its missing parts supplied by reference TRBV29-1 and TRBJ1-3, is SAVISQKPSRDICQRGTSLTIQCQVDSQVTMMFWYRQQPGQSLTLIATANQGSEATYESGFVIDKFPISRPNLTFSTLTVSNMSPEDSSIYLCSVVERRDGTIYFGEGSWLTVV.

This clonotype was counted between two and nine times. This chain joins TRBV5-1 and TRBJ2-7; 7 bases are shared with TRBD2. The germline V gene has CDR1 SGHRS and CDR2 YFSETQ. With 4 bases clipped from V and 2 bases from J, the junction kept 3 bases outside the gene matches. The CDR3 contains 13 residues. DNA of the CDR3: TGCGCCAGCAGCCCCGGACTAGCCTACGAGCAGTACTTC. Residues: CASSPGLAYEQYF.

This clonotype occurred many times. The chain employs TRBV6-5 and TRBJ2-5, with D perhaps TRBD1 (5 bases). Trimming took off 2 bases at V and 3 bases at J, with 10 bases between the two ends. Germline assignment: CDR1 MNHEY and CDR2 SVGAGI. The CDR3 spans 14 residues. CDR3 bases: TGTGCCAGCAGTTACGGGGCGGAGAAAGAGACCCAGTACTTC. Its translation: CASSYGAEKETQYF.

The V gene is TRBV20-1, the J gene TRBJ2-1; maybe TRBD2 (5 bases). The V end lost 6 bases, the J end lost 6 bases, and 24 bases lay between the germline ends. There are 16 residues in the CDR3. Germline CDR1 DFQATT, CDR2 SNEGSKA (reference sequence). The CDR3 nucleotides read TGCAGTGCCACATGGAGTAGCGCCCAATCAAGCAATGAGCAGTTCTTC. Amino acids: CSATWSSAQSSNEQFF.

Within the sample, this clonotype is medium-sized. V gene TRBV28 combines with J gene TRBJ1-5; D remains ambiguous. Germline V lookup: CDR1 MDHEN, CDR2 SYDVKM. Trimming pared 5 bases from V and 5 bases from J, leaving 7 bases between. The CDR3 totals 12 residues. CDR3 residues: CASSIRYQPQHF. For the CDR3, the DNA is TGTGCCAGCAGTATCCGATATCAGCCCCAGCATTTT.

This clonotype was detected many times. This chain uses TRBV23-1 with TRBJ2-1; 11 positions match TRBD2. TRBV23-1 carries the ORF label, with uncertain function. The V gene end was trimmed by 0 bases and the J gene end by 9 bases; junction bases not matched to a gene: 10. The CDR3 length is 17 residues. In DNA, the CDR3 is TGCGCCAGCAGTCAATCCCATAAGATAGCGGGAGGGGCTGAGCAGTTCTTC. Encoded protein: CASSQSHKIAGGAEQFF.

The sample holds many counts of this clonotype. The chain uses TRBV12-3 or TRBV12-4 and TRBJ2-7, with 10 bases identical to TRBD1. The CDR3 covers 13 residues. The trim removed 11 bases at V and 5 bases at J, leaving 9 bases unmatched. The CDR3 spells CASFRDRGDEQYF. Written as DNA, the CDR3 is TGTGCCTCCTTCCGGGACAGGGGTGACGAGCAGTACTTC.

By sample fraction, this clonotype is medium-sized. In DNA form, the CDR3 reads TGTGCCAGCAGCTTAGAAGTAGACTCCTTTTACAATCAGCCCCAGCATTTT. This encodes CASSLEVDSFYNQPQHF. This rearrangement joins TRBV11-2 to TRBJ1-5, with D unresolved. V lost 0 bases and J 3 bases, leaving 15 bases between the germline ends. There are 17 residues in the CDR3. The germline CDR1 and CDR2 sequences are SGHAT and FQNNGV.

By share of the sample, this clonotype is medium-sized. The chain employs TRBV7-8 and TRBJ2-1; D tentatively fits TRBD1 or TRBD2 (5 bases each). Germline loops: CDR1 SGHVS, CDR2 FQNEAQ. CDR3 length equals 13 residues. V was shortened by 4 bases and J by 6 bases, with 10 bases between the two germline ends. The CDR3 reads CASSWGTFNEQFF. CDR3 DNA: TGTGCCAGCAGCTGGGGGACCTTCAATGAGCAGTTCTTC.

The rearrangement links TRBV12-3 or TRBV12-4 to TRBJ1-2; D gene uncertain. The V end was cut by 5 bases, the J end by 4 bases, with 11 bases between. The CDR3 is made up of 13 amino acids. CDR3: CASSPSTGYGYTF. CDR3 sequence (DNA): TGTGCCAGCAGTCCATCGACCGGCTATGGCTACACCTTC.

This clonotype was seen many times. CDR3 loop: CSASQGDNTEAFF. The CDR3 DNA reads as TGCAGCGCCTCCCAGGGTGACAACACTGAAGCTTTCTTT. The V call is TRBV29-1, the J call TRBJ1-1; D perhaps matches TRBD1 (5 bases). CDR1 and CDR2 (germline): SQVTM, ANQGSEA. The CDR3 is 13 amino acids. With 7 bases removed from V and 2 bases from J, the gap between germline ends came to 14 bases.

This clonotype appeared many times. This rearrangement joins TRBV9 to TRBJ1-2, with 8 bases aligning to TRBD1. The V segment lost 3 bases and the J segment 4 bases; nucleotides outside the gene matches: 5. CDR3 length equals 14 residues. Germline assignment: CDR1 SGDLS and CDR2 YYNGEE. The CDR3 spells CASSAGQGIYGYTF. In DNA, the CDR3 is TGTGCCAGCAGCGCTGGACAGGGCATCTATGGCTACACCTTC.

The V and J genes are TRBV20-1 and TRBJ1-4; a possible D gene is TRBD1 (6 bases). With 3 bases removed from V and 0 bases from J, the gap between germline ends came to 14 bases. The CDR3 totals 16 residues. The germline CDR1 and CDR2 sequences are DFQATT and SNEGSKA (reference sequence). CDR3: CSARDPRQATNEKLFF. In DNA form, the CDR3 reads TGCAGTGCTAGGGATCCGAGACAGGCAACTAATGAAAAACTGTTTTTT.

The chain combines TRBV7-2 with TRBJ1-5; TRBD1 might be the D (5 bases). The V end was cut by 3 bases, the J end by 3 bases, with 6 bases between. Looked up from germline, CDR1 is SGHTA and CDR2 is FQGNSA. This CDR3 has 13 amino acids. Written as DNA, the CDR3 is TGTGCCAGCAGCTTGGGGCTCAATCAGCCCCAGCATTTT. Encoded protein: CASSLGLNQPQHF.

This clonotype was detected only a few times. V and J are TRBV29-1 and TRBJ1-1; D possibly corresponds to TRBD1 (5 bases). The germline V gene encodes CDR1 SQVTM and CDR2 ANQGSEA. The ends were cut back, 3 bases at V and 1 base at J, with 12 bases in the middle. The CDR3 is 14 amino acids. CDR3 sequence reads: CSVEGTGKNTEAFF. For the CDR3, the DNA is TGCAGCGTTGAGGGGACGGGGAAGAACACTGAAGCTTTCTTT.